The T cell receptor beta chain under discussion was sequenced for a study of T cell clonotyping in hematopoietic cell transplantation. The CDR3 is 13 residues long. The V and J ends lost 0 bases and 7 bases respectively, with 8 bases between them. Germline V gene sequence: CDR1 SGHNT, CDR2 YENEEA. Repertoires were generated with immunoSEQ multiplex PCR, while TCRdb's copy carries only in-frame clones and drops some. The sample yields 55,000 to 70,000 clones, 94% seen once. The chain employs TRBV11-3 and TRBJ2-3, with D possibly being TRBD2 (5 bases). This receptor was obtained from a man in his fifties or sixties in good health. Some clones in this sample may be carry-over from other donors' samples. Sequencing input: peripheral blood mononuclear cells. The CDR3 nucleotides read TGTGCCAGCAGCTTAGATCGGGATAATACGCAGTATTTT. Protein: CASSLDRDNTQYF.